This TCR beta chain was observed in a study of metastatic and nonmetastatic thyroid tumors. In the study overall: Malignant thyroid and benign thyroid patients provided blood and tumor or nodule tissue whose repertoires were compared. Study-level points and caveats: Significantly higher TCR beta diversity was reportedly seen in malignant thyroid tumors than benign nodules, in blood and tumor.

From germline, CDR1 is KGHDR and CDR2 SFDVKD. This CDR3 has 14 residues. The trim removed 4 bases at V and 2 bases at J, leaving 1 base unmatched. The authors' processing: Clinicopathological groups of papillary thyroid cancer showed CDR3 differences that were used to build a distant-metastasis classifier. TCRdb re-called the PCR reads via MiXCR. What appears here as the V and J calls and clone size reflects TCRdb's work, not the paper's. The data show 25,000 to 35,000 clones, with around 15% seen just once and about 4.8% held by the top ten. This clone ranks as medium-sized. As yet, its antigen is unknown. Patients underwent thyroid surgery, and none had received any treatment before it.

Material for sequencing was blood. This sequence joins TRBV24-1 and TRBJ1-1, with 9 bases lining up with TRBD1. This clonotype was obtained from a female donor with papillary thyroid cancer or a benign thyroid nodule (not recorded which). Some clones in this sample may be carry-over from other donors' samples. CDR3 residues: CATSEDRGNTEAFF. In DNA form, the CDR3 reads TGTGCCACCAGTGAGGACAGGGGAAACACTGAAGCTTTCTTT.